Detailed here is one T cell receptor (beta chain). Unmatched junction bases numbered 5, after V lost 3 bases and J lost 1 base. The CDR3 covers 16 residues. The germline gives CDR1 SGDLS, CDR2 YYNGEE. The data derive from a study of cytomegalovirus exposure and HLA in healthy donors. The study ran its PCR with 60 Vbeta and 13 Jbeta primers. Using immunoSEQ multiplex PCR, the repertoire was profiled, and TCRdb retains in-frame clones only, with some absent. The data contain 150,000 or so clones, more than 65% of them seen just once; the ten biggest clones take up approximately 1.8%. V and J are TRBV9 and TRBJ2-3, with TRBD2 identical over 10 bases. The TCR originated in a woman aged 30 to 39 in good health and CMV-seronegative. Sequencing input: PBMCs. CDR3 sequence reads: CASSERGGSGTDTQYF. CDR3 DNA sequence: TGTGCCAGCAGCGAGCGGGGGGGCTCGGGCACAGATACGCAGTATTTT.